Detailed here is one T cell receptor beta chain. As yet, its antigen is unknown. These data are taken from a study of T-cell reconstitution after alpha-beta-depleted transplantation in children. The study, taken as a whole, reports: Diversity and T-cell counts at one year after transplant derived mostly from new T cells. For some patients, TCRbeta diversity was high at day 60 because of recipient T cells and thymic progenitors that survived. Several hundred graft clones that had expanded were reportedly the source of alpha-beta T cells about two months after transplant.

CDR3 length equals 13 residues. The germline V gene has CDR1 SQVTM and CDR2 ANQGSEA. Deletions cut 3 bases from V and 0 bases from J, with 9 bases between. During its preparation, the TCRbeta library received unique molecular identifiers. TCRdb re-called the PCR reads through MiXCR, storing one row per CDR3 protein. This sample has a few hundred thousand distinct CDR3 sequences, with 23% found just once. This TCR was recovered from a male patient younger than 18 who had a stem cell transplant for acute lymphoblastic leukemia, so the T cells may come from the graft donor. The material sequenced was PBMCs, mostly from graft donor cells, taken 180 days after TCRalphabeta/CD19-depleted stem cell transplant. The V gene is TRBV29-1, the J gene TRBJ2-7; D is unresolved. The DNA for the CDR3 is TGCAGCGTTGAGGCGATAAACTCCTACGAGCAGTACTTC. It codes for CSVEAINSYEQYF.